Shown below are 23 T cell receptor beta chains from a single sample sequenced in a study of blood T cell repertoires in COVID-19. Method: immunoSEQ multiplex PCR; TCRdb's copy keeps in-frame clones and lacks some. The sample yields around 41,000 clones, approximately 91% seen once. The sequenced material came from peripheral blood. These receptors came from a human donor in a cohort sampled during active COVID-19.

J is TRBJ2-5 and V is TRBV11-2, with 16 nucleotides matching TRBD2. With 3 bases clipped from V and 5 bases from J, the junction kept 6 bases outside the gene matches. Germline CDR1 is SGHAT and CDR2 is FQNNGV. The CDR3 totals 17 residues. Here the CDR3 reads CASSLEGLAGGGETQYF. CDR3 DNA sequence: TGTGCCAGCAGCTTGGAGGGACTAGCGGGAGGGGGGGAGACCCAGTACTTC.

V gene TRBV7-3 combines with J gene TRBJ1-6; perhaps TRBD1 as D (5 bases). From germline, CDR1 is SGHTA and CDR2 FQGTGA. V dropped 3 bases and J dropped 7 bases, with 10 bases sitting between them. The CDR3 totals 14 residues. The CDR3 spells CASSFLRGNSPLHF. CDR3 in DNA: TGTGCCAGCAGCTTTCTCCGGGGGAATTCACCCCTCCACTTT.

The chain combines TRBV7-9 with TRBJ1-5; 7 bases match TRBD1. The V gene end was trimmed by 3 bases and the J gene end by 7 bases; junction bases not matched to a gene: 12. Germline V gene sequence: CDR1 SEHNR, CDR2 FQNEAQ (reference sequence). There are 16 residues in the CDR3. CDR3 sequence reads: CASSFFQGGPSQPQHF. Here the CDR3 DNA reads TGTGCCAGCAGCTTTTTTCAGGGGGGCCCAAGCCAGCCCCAGCATTTT.

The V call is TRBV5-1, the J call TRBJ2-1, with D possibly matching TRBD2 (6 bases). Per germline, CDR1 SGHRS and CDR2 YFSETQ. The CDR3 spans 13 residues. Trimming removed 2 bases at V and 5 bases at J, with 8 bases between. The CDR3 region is CASSFGGNNEQFF. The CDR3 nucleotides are TGCGCCAGCAGCTTTGGAGGGAACAATGAGCAGTTCTTC. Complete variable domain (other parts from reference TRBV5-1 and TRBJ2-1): KAGVTQTPRYLIKTRGQQVTLSCSPISGHRSVSWYQQTPGQGLQFLFEYFSETQRNKGNFPGRFSGRQFSNSRSEMNVSTLELGDSALYLCASSFGGNNEQFFGPGTRLTVL.

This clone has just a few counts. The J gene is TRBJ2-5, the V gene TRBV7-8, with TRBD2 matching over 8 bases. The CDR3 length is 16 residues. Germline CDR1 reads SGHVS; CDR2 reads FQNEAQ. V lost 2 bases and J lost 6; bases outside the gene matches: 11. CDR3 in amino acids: CASSLSGGVPWQTQYF. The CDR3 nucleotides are TGTGCCAGCAGCTTATCGGGGGGGGTCCCCTGGCAGACCCAGTACTTC.

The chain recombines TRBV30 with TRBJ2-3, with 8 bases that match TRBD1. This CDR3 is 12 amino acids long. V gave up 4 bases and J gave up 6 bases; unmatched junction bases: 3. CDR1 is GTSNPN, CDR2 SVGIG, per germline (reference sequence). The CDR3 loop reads CAWIQGVDTQYF. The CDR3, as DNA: TGTGCCTGGATACAGGGGGTGGATACGCAGTATTTT.

The DNA of the CDR3 is TGCAGCGTGTTCCCCGGGACAGGGGACCCCGGGGAGCTGTTTTTT. Translation: CSVFPGTGDPGELFF. The chain links TRBV29-1 to TRBJ2-2, with 10 bases matching TRBD1. This CDR3 spans 15 amino acids. The V and J ends lost 6 bases and 6 bases, in that order; junction bases with no gene match: 10. CDR1 is SQVTM, CDR2 ANQGSEA, per germline.

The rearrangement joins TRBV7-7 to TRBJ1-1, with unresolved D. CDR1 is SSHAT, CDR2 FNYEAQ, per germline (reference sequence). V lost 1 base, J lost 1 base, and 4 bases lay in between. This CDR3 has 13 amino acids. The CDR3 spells CASSLGENTEAFF. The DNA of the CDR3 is TGTGCCAGCAGCTTAGGAGAGAACACTGAAGCTTTCTTT.

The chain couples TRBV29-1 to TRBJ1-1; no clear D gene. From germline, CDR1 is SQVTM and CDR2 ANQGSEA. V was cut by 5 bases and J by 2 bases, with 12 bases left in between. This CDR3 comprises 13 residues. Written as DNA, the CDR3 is TGCAGCGTTCGGCGGGATTCCAACACTGAAGCTTTCTTT. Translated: CSVRRDSNTEAFF.

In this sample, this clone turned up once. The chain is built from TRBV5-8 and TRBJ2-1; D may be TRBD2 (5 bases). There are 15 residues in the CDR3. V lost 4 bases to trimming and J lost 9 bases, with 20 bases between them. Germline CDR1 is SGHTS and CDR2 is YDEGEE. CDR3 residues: CASSLPTMVRGEQFF. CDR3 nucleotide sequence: TGTGCCAGCAGCCTCCCGACCATGGTTCGGGGTGAGCAGTTCTTC.

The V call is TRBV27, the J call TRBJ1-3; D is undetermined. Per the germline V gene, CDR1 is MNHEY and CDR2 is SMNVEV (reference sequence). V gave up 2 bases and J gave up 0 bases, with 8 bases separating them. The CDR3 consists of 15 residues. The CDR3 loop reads CASSLVGSSGNTIYF. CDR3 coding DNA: TGTGCCAGCAGTTTAGTCGGGAGCTCTGGAAACACCATATATTTT.

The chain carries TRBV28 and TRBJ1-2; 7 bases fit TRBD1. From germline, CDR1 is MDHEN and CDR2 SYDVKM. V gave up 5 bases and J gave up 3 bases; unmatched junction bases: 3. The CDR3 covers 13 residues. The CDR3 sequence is CASSQGGYYGYTF. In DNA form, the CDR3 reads TGTGCCAGCAGTCAGGGGGGATACTATGGCTACACCTTC.

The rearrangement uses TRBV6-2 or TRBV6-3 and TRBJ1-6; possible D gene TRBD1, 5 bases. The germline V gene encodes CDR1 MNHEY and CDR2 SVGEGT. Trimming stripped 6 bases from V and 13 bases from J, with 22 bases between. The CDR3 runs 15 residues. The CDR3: CASSQGVASPAPLHF. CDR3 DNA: TGTGCCAGCAGCCAAGGGGTCGCTTCCCCGGCGCCCCTCCACTTT.

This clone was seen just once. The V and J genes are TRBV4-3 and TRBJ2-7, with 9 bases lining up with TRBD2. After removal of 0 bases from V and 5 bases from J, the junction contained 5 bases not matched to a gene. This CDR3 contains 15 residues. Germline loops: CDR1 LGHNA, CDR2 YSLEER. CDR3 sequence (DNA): TGCGCCAGCAGCCAAGATCACCTAGCGGGAAACGAGCAGTACTTC. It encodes CASSQDHLAGNEQYF.

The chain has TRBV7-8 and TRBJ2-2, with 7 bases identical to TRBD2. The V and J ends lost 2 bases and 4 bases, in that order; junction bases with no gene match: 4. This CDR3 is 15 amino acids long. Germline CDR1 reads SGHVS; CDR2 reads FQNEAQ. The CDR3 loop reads CASSLRGGGTGELFF. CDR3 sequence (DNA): TGTGCCAGCAGCTTACGTGGGGGGGGCACCGGGGAGCTGTTTTTT.

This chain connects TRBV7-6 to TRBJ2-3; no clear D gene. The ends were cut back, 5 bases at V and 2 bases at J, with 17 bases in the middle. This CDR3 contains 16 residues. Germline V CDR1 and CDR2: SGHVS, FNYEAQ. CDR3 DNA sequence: TGTGCCAGCAGCCCCCTGTCTGAACTACCCACAGATACGCAGTATTTT. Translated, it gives CASSPLSELPTDTQYF.

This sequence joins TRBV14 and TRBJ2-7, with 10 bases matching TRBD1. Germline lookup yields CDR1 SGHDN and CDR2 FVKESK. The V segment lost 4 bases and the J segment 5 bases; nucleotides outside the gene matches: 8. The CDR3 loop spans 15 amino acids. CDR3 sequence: CASSRNRDRGHEQYF. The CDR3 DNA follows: TGTGCCAGCAGCCGCAACCGGGACAGGGGCCACGAGCAGTACTTC.

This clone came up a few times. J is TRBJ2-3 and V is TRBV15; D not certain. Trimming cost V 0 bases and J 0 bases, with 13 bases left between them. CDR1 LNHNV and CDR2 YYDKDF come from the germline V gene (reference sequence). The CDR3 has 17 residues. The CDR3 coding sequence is TGTGCCACCAGCAGAGATTATTCCTCGACTAGCACAGATACGCAGTATTTT. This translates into CATSRDYSSTSTDTQYF. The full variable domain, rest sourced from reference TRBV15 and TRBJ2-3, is DAMVIQNPRYQVTQFGKPVTLSCSQTLNHNVMYWYQQKSSQAPKLLFHYYDKDFNNEADTPDNFQSRRPNTSFCFLDIRSPGLGDTAMYLCATSRDYSSTSTDTQYFGPGTRLTVL.

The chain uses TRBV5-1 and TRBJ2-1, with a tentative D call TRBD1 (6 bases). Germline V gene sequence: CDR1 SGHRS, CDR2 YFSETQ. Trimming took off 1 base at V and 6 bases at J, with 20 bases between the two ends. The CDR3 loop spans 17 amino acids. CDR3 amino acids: CASSLNPGQKTFNEQFF. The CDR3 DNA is TGCGCCAGCAGCTTGAACCCCGGACAGAAAACCTTCAATGAGCAGTTCTTC.

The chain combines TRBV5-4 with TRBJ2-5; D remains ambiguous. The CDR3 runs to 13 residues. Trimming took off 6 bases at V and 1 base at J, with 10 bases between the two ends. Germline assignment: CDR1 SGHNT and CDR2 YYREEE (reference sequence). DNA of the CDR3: TGTGCCAGCAAATCCTGGAGCCAAGAGACCCAGTACTTC. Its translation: CASKSWSQETQYF. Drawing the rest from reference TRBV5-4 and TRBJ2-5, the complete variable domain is ETGVTQSPTHLIKTRGQQVTLRCSSQSGHNTVSWYQQALGQGPQFIFQYYREEENGRGNFPPRFSGLQFPNYSSELNVNALELDDSALYLCASKSWSQETQYFGPGTRLLVL.

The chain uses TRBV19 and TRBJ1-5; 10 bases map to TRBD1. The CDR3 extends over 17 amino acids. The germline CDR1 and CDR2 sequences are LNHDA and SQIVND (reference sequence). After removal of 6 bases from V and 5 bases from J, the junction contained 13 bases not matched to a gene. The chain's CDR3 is CASRKGSDRGYDQPQHF. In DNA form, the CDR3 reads TGTGCCAGTAGGAAGGGCTCGGACAGGGGGTATGATCAGCCCCAGCATTTT.

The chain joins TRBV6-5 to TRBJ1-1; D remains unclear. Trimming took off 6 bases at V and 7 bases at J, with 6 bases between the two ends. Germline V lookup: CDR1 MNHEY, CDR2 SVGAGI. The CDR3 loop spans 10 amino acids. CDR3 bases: TGTGCCAGCAGGGAGTTTGAAGCTTTCTTT. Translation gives CASREFEAFF.

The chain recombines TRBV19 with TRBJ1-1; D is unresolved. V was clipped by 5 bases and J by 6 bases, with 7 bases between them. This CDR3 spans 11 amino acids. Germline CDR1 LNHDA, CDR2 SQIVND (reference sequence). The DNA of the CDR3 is TGTGCCAGTAGTCGGGGTGCTGAAGCTTTCTTT. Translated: CASSRGAEAFF.